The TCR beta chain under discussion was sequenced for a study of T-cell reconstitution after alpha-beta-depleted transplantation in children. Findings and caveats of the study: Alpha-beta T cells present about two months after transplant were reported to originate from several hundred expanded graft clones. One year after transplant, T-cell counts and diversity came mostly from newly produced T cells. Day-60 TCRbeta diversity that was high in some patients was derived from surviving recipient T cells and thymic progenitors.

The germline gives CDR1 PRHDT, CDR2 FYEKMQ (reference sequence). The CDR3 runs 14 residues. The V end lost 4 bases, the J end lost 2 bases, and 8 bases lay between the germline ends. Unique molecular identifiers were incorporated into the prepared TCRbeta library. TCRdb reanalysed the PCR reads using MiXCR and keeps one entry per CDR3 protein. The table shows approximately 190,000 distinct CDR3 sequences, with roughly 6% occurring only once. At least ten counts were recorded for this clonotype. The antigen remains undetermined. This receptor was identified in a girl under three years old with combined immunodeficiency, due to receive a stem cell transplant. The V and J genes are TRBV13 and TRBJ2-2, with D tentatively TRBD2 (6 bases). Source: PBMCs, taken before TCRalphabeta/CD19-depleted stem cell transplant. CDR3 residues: CASSSGVNTGELFF. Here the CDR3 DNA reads TGTGCCAGCAGCTCGGGGGTTAACACCGGGGAGCTGTTTTTT.